This T cell receptor beta chain was identified during a study of cytomegalovirus exposure and HLA in healthy donors. CDR3 length equals 14 residues. Germline assignment: CDR1 SGHTA and CDR2 FQGNSA. Trimming left V 1 base short and J 4 bases short, with 8 bases between. Regarding the study as a whole: Rarity marked most TCR sequences, yet some public TCRs occurred in many donors.

Primers: 60 Vbeta forward and 13 Jbeta reverse. Sequencing used immunoSEQ multiplex PCR; TCRdb keeps in-frame clones, though not all of them. The profile shows over 100,000 clones, over 60% of them singletons. This clone was detected only once. Its antigen is unidentified. Other nucleotide sequences in the sample specify the same CDR3. Sequencing was performed on PBMCs. This sequence was found in a female donor in good health and CMV-seronegative. The chain recombines TRBV7-2 with TRBJ1-5, with D perhaps TRBD1 (5 bases). The DNA of the CDR3 is TGTGCCAGCAGCTTAGGTGGGGGGAATCAGCCCCAGCATTTT. It yields the protein CASSLGGGNQPQHF.